This TCR beta chain derives from a study of OX40 agonist ivuxolimab in advanced cancers. The repertoire was sequenced with immunoSEQ multiplex PCR; TCRdb's copy has only in-frame clones and lacks some. The sample carries 85,000 to 100,000 clones, about 85% recorded once. This sequence was found in an adult with an advanced solid tumor such as melanoma, head and neck, liver or kidney cancer. The material was CD4+ or CD8+ T cells sorted from blood, obtained in a trial of the OX40 agonist ivuxolimab.

The CDR3 spells CASSLGRDNEQFF. CDR3 DNA sequence: TGCGCCAGCAGCTTGGGACGAGACAATGAGCAGTTCTTC. V is TRBV5-1 and J is TRBJ2-1; D is unresolved. V lost 0 bases, J lost 5 bases, and 6 bases lay in between. CDR3 length: 13 residues. The germline CDR1 and CDR2 sequences are SGHRS and YFSETQ.